These 10 T cell receptor beta chains share one sample of origin, sequenced in a study of blood T cell repertoires in COVID-19. Profiled with immunoSEQ multiplex PCR; TCRdb holds only in-frame clones, not every one. The data show 180,000 or so clones, roughly 81% seen once. Material: peripheral blood. The receptors were gathered from a woman in her thirties or forties with COVID-19, enrolled during active disease.

DNA of the CDR3: TGTGCCAGCAGCCGCGCCGGGACAGCTAACACTGAAGCTTTCTTT. Protein: CASSRAGTANTEAFF. The J gene is TRBJ1-1, the V gene TRBV3-1 (or the pseudogene TRBV3-2); 7 bases are a match to TRBD1. The germline CDR1 and CDR2 sequences are LGHDT and YNNKEL (reference sequence). The CDR3 is made up of 15 amino acids. The ends lost 4 bases at V and 2 bases at J; junction bases unmatched: 7.

Comment on this clone: The same CDR3 can be traced to other DNA sequences in this sample. This chain joins TRBV29-1 and TRBJ2-5; weak D call: TRBD1 (6 bases). The CDR3 extends over 12 amino acids. The germline V and J ends were trimmed by 6 bases and 4 bases, with 12 bases remaining between them. In germline, CDR1 is SQVTM, CDR2 ANQGSEA. The CDR3: CSVAGVGETQYF. CDR3 coding DNA: TGCAGCGTCGCAGGGGTGGGAGAGACCCAGTACTTC.

V usage is TRBV5-5 and J usage is TRBJ2-7; 9 nucleotides match TRBD1. The CDR3 spans 16 residues. J lost 0 bases, V lost 0 bases, and 4 bases had no gene match. Germline assignment: CDR1 SGHKS and CDR2 YYEKEE (reference sequence). The CDR3 DNA follows: TGTGCCAGCAGCTTGGATGGGACAGGGACCTCCTACGAGCAGTACGTC. Protein: CASSLDGTGTSYEQYV.

The chain carries TRBV19 and TRBJ2-7, with TRBD1 as a possible D gene (5 bases). Germline CDR1 is LNHDA and CDR2 is SQIVND (reference sequence). V was trimmed by 0 bases and J by 0 bases, leaving 9 bases between them. CDR3 size: 15 residues. CDR3 nucleotide sequence: TGTGCCAGTAGTATAGATCACAGGAGCTCCTACGAGCAGTACTTC. It encodes CASSIDHRSSYEQYF.

This rearrangement joins TRBV7-9 to TRBJ2-7; TRBD1 aligns across 7 bases. Germline CDR1 SEHNR, CDR2 FQNEAQ (reference sequence). This CDR3 is 13 amino acids long. J was trimmed by 10 bases and V by 5 bases; bases with no gene match: 11. The CDR3 nucleotides are TGTGCCAGCAGCCCACCCGGACAGGAGATTCAGTACGTC. This translates into CASSPPGQEIQYV.

The gene calls are TRBV5-4 and TRBJ1-4; weak D call: TRBD1 (5 bases). CDR3 size: 13 residues. Germline CDR1 and CDR2: SGHNT and YYREEE (reference sequence). The ends were cut back, 0 bases at V and 8 bases at J, with 8 bases in the middle. CDR3 DNA: TGTGCCAGCAGCTTGGGGACAAAAGAAAAACTGTTTTTT. Its translation is CASSLGTKEKLFF. The full variable domain, with the rest looked up from reference TRBV5-4 and TRBJ1-4, is ETGVTQSPTHLIKTRGQQVTLRCSSQSGHNTVSWYQQALGQGPQFIFQYYREEENGRGNFPPRFSGLQFPNYSSELNVNALELDDSALYLCASSLGTKEKLFFGSGTQLSVL.

The V gene is TRBV6-5, the J gene TRBJ2-1; a weak D match, TRBD2 (6 bases). In germline, CDR1 is MNHEY, CDR2 SVGAGI. This CDR3 is 14 amino acids long. V lost 10 bases and J lost 7, with 20 bases in between. In nucleotides, the CDR3 is TGTGCCACCCTCGGAGCGGGCAGGTGGAATGAGCAGTTCTTC. This encodes CATLGAGRWNEQFF.

This rearrangement joins TRBV19 to TRBJ2-7, with TRBD2 matching 10 bases. CDR3 length: 15 amino acids. The V segment lost 7 bases and the J segment 7 bases; nucleotides outside the gene matches: 13. CDR1 and CDR2 from the germline V gene are LNHDA and SQIVND (reference sequence). CDR3 DNA sequence: TGTGCCAGTAAGGATGGGGCTAGCGGGAGTCAAGAGCAGTACTTC. It yields the protein CASKDGASGSQEQYF.

The chain couples TRBV28 to TRBJ1-5; tentatively, D is TRBD1 (5 bases). The CDR3 loop spans 16 amino acids. The germline gives CDR1 MDHEN, CDR2 SYDVKM. The V gene lost 5 bases and the J gene lost 0 bases, with 14 bases spanning the gap. The CDR3 nucleotides are TGTGCCAGCAGTCGACGTGGGGACTTTAGCAATCAGCCCCAGCATTTT. Translated, it gives CASSRRGDFSNQPQHF.

V usage is TRBV6-2 or TRBV6-3 and J usage is TRBJ2-4; the match to TRBD1 covers 7 bases. V trimming: 4 bases; J trimming: 7 bases; junction bases outside the gene matches: 4. Germline loops: CDR1 MNHEY, CDR2 SVGEGT. This CDR3 has 13 residues. The CDR3 DNA is TGTGCCAGCAGTTTCGTCAGGGGGAACATTCAGTACTTC. Amino acids: CASSFVRGNIQYF.